The next 30 T cell receptor beta chains were all read from a single sample in a study of T cell changes during pregnancy in multiple sclerosis. Sequenced by immunoSEQ multiplex PCR; TCRdb stores in-frame clones only, minus some. Of approximately 49,000 clones in the sample, 88% were seen once. This sample comprised CD4+ T cells from peripheral blood mononuclear cells, obtained in the second trimester of pregnancy. These receptors came from a female donor with multiple sclerosis, enrolled in a pregnancy study.

The rearrangement uses TRBV5-4 and TRBJ1-1; 12 positions match TRBD1. The CDR3 has 20 amino acids. J lost 0 bases, V lost 0 bases, and 12 bases had no gene match. CDR1 is SGHNT, CDR2 YYREEE, per germline (reference sequence). The CDR3 coding sequence is TGTGCCAGCAGCTTGGGAGGGACAGGGGGCAAATTAAAGATGAACACTGAAGCTTTCTTT. It encodes CASSLGGTGGKLKMNTEAFF.

This clone was recorded once. V is TRBV27 and J is TRBJ2-1; D possibly corresponds to TRBD2 (6 bases). V was clipped by 6 bases and J by 9 bases, with 15 bases between them. CDR1 MNHEY and CDR2 SMNVEV come from the germline V gene (reference sequence). The CDR3 is made up of 13 amino acids. The CDR3 here is CASRWDFGGEQFF. The DNA for the CDR3 is TGTGCCAGCAGGTGGGACTTCGGGGGTGAGCAGTTCTTC.

This clone is a singleton in its sample. The chain couples TRBV27 to TRBJ1-4, with D hard to call. Trimming took off 1 base at V and 4 bases at J, with 7 bases between the two ends. The V gene's germline CDR1 is MNHEY and CDR2 SMNVEV (reference sequence). The CDR3 length is 14 residues. This CDR3 reads CASSLFRFNEKLFF. In DNA form, the CDR3 reads TGTGCCAGCAGTTTATTTAGATTTAATGAAAAACTGTTTTTT.

The genes are TRBV18 and TRBJ2-1, with 8 bases aligning to TRBD2. V lost 2 bases and J lost 5; bases outside the gene matches: 5. The length of the CDR3 is 15 residues. CDR1 and CDR2 from the germline V gene are KGHSH and LQKENI. CDR3 coding DNA: TGTGCCAGCTCACCAGGCCTAGCGGGTAACAATGAGCAGTTCTTC. It yields the protein CASSPGLAGNNEQFF.

The genes are TRBV6-6 and TRBJ2-3; 7 nucleotides align to TRBD2. The CDR3 is made up of 16 amino acids. V lost 6 bases, J lost 0 bases, and 9 bases stayed unmatched. Germline CDR1 MNHNY, CDR2 SVGAGI (reference sequence). DNA of the CDR3: TGTGCCAGCAGCCCCCGCGGGGGTACTAGCACAGATACGCAGTATTTT. Its protein product is CASSPRGGTSTDTQYF.

About this clone itself: Within the sample, other DNA sequences also encode this same CDR3. This chain uses TRBV18 with TRBJ1-2; no clear D gene. Germline V gene data show CDR1 as KGHSH and CDR2 as LQKENI. The CDR3 is made up of 14 amino acids. The V end was cut by 2 bases, the J end by 2 bases, with 9 bases between. The CDR3 bases are TGTGCCAGCTCACCAACGGGAGCCAACTATGGCTACACCTTC. It specifies CASSPTGANYGYTF.

This chain uses TRBV6-1 with TRBJ2-7; a weak D match, TRBD1 (6 bases). Germline CDR1 MNHNS, CDR2 SASEGT. Deletions cut 0 bases from V and 1 base from J, with 10 bases between. The CDR3 runs 15 residues. The CDR3 loop reads CASSEAVGQSYEQYF. The CDR3 nucleotides read TGTGCCAGCAGTGAAGCGGTCGGACAGTCCTACGAGCAGTACTTC.

The genes are TRBV5-1 and TRBJ2-3; 10 bases fit TRBD2. The CDR3 spans 17 residues. The germline V gene has CDR1 SGHRS and CDR2 YFSETQ. Unmatched junction bases numbered 8, after V lost 4 bases and J lost 0 bases. In nucleotides, the CDR3 is TGCGCCAGCAGCCTCGGACTAGCGGAGATTAGCACAGATACGCAGTATTTT. Translation gives CASSLGLAEISTDTQYF.

This chain connects TRBV2 to TRBJ2-1; 7 positions match TRBD2. With V trimmed by 4 bases and J by 9 bases, 9 bases remained unmatched. CDR3 length: 14 residues. Looked up from germline, CDR1 is SNHLY and CDR2 is FYNNEI. The CDR3 loop reads CASSVGGSRGEQFF. CDR3 in DNA: TGTGCCAGCAGTGTAGGCGGGAGTCGGGGTGAGCAGTTCTTC.

This chain links TRBV5-1 with TRBJ2-1; possible D gene TRBD2, 6 bases. The V gene's germline CDR1 is SGHRS and CDR2 YFSETQ. The CDR3 is 15 residues long. Trimming pared 0 bases from V and 5 bases from J, leaving 12 bases between. Written as DNA, the CDR3 is TGCGCCAGCAGCTTGGACGGGAGACGGGACAATGAGCAGTTCTTC. This encodes CASSLDGRRDNEQFF.

The chain combines TRBV19 with TRBJ2-7, with 8 bases lining up with TRBD2. The CDR3 covers 14 residues. Trimming at V came to 4 bases and at J to 5 bases, leaving 7 bases not matched to a gene. The germline V gene has CDR1 LNHDA and CDR2 SQIVND (reference sequence). CDR3 sequence: CASSSGTRLNEQYF. The CDR3 nucleotides are TGTGCCAGTAGTAGTGGGACTAGACTCAACGAGCAGTACTTC.

This clone has a handful of counts. Other DNA variants within this sample encode the same CDR3. This chain uses TRBV9 with TRBJ2-1; TRBD2 aligns across 8 bases. Trimming at V came to 0 bases and at J to 3 bases, leaving 2 bases not matched to a gene. This CDR3 has 15 residues. Germline-derived CDR1 and CDR2 are SGDLS and YYNGEE. Here the CDR3 reads CASSVGAGVYNEQFF. The DNA for the CDR3 is TGTGCCAGCAGCGTAGGAGCGGGAGTCTACAATGAGCAGTTCTTC.

A single count supports this clone. The chain carries TRBV9 and TRBJ1-5; TRBD1 is a possible D gene (5 bases). Germline CDR1 is SGDLS and CDR2 is YYNGEE. With 4 bases removed from V and 8 bases from J, the gap between germline ends came to 16 bases. This CDR3 spans 14 amino acids. CDR3 nucleotides: TGTGCCAGCAGCCCCAGGTGGGGGGAGGAGCCCCAGCATTTT. Protein: CASSPRWGEEPQHF. Based on the CDR3 plus reference TRBV9 and TRBJ1-5, the full variable domain is DSGVTQTPKHLITATGQRVTLRCSPRSGDLSVYWYQQSLDQGLQFLIQYYNGEERAKGNILERFSAQQFPDLHSELNLSSLELGDSALYFCASSPRWGEEPQHFGDGTRLSIL.

A single count supports this clone. The V gene is TRBV5-5, the J gene TRBJ2-6; 9 nucleotides match TRBD1. After removal of 4 bases from V and 1 base from J, the junction contained 6 bases not matched to a gene. Germline V gives CDR1 SGHKS, CDR2 YYEKEE (reference sequence). The CDR3 length is 17 residues. CDR3: CASSGGTGPSGANVLTF. As DNA, the CDR3 is TGTGCCAGCAGCGGGGGGACAGGGCCGTCTGGGGCCAACGTCCTGACTTTC.

Here the CDR3 reads CASSLGPIYGYTF. The DNA for the CDR3 is TGTGCCAGCAGTTTAGGGCCCATCTATGGCTACACCTTC. The V call is TRBV28, the J call TRBJ1-2; D is uncertain. Germline values: CDR1 MDHEN, CDR2 SYDVKM. The CDR3 is 13 residues long. Trimming shortened V by 2 bases and J by 4 bases, and 8 bases separated the two germline ends.

The V and J genes are TRBV25-1 and TRBJ1-2, with a tentative D call TRBD1 (6 bases). Per germline, CDR1 MGHDK and CDR2 SYGVNS. This CDR3 region has 14 residues. Trimming removed 4 bases from V and 6 bases from J, with 15 bases in between. CDR3 protein: CASSGNPTGHGYTF. In DNA, the CDR3 is TGTGCCAGCAGTGGAAACCCGACAGGACATGGCTACACCTTC.

The chain links TRBV27 to TRBJ2-1; possibly TRBD1 for D (5 bases). The CDR3 contains 13 residues. The ends were cut back, 6 bases at V and 4 bases at J, with 10 bases in the middle. The germline V gene encodes CDR1 MNHEY and CDR2 SMNVEV (reference sequence). DNA of the CDR3: TGTGCCAGCAGATTCGACAGTTACAATGAGCAGTTCTTC. Amino acids: CASRFDSYNEQFF.

This clone appeared once. This chain uses TRBV18 with TRBJ2-6; 10 bases match TRBD2. J was trimmed by 2 bases and V by 6 bases; bases with no gene match: 7. This CDR3 is 17 amino acids long. Germline CDR1 reads KGHSH; CDR2 reads LQKENI. DNA for the CDR3: TGTGCCAGCTCCCCCCAGCGGGAGGGAACTGGGGCCAACGTCCTGACTTTC. Its translation is CASSPQREGTGANVLTF.

This chain uses TRBV6-5 with TRBJ1-3; a weak D match, TRBD1 (5 bases). The CDR3 spans 14 residues. V lost 4 bases and J 0 bases, leaving 7 bases between the germline ends. In germline, CDR1 is MNHEY, CDR2 SVGAGI. CDR3 residues: CASSFRGSGNTIYF. In DNA form, the CDR3 reads TGTGCCAGCAGTTTTAGGGGCTCTGGAAACACCATATATTTT.

The rearrangement joins TRBV7-2 to TRBJ2-1; 10 bases line up with TRBD2. The length of the CDR3 is 17 residues. Germline assignment: CDR1 SGHTA and CDR2 FQGNSA. J lost 7 bases, V lost 5 bases, and 14 bases had no gene match. CDR3 sequence (DNA): TGTGCCAGCAGCCAAAGACTCCTAGCGGGAGTTGGGAATGAGCAGTTCTTC. Its protein product is CASSQRLLAGVGNEQFF.

J is TRBJ2-2 and V is TRBV19, with D possibly TRBD1 on 6 matching bases. From germline, CDR1 is LNHDA and CDR2 SQIVND (reference sequence). Trimming took off 3 bases at V and 3 bases at J, with 11 bases between the two ends. This CDR3 has 15 amino acids. CDR3 loop: CASSMDSSYTGELFF. CDR3 DNA: TGTGCCAGTAGTATGGACAGCTCATACACCGGGGAGCTGTTTTTT. Together with reference TRBV19 and TRBJ2-2, the CDR3 gives the full variable domain: DGGITQSPKYLFRKEGQNVTLSCEQNLNHDAMYWYRQDPGQGLRLIYYSQIVNDFQKGDIAEGYSVSREKKESFPLTVTSAQKNPTAFYLCASSMDSSYTGELFFGEGSRLTVL.

This chain uses TRBV2 with TRBJ2-1; 8 positions match TRBD1. CDR1 SNHLY and CDR2 FYNNEI come from the germline V gene. V lost 6 bases and J lost 4; bases outside the gene matches: 8. The CDR3 runs to 15 residues. CDR3 sequence reads: CASRKTQGAYNEQFF. DNA of the CDR3: TGTGCCAGCAGGAAGACTCAGGGGGCTTACAATGAGCAGTTCTTC.

V is TRBV5-1 and J is TRBJ2-1; 12 bases match TRBD2. V dropped 4 bases and J dropped 7; count of bases not matched to a gene: 9. This CDR3 contains 16 residues. Germline V gene lookup returns CDR1 SGHRS and CDR2 YFSETQ. The CDR3 region has the DNA TGCGCCAGCAGCACCCCGACTAGCGGGAGTGGGAATGAGCAGTTCTTC. This encodes CASSTPTSGSGNEQFF. Together with reference TRBV5-1 and TRBJ2-1, the CDR3 gives the full variable domain: KAGVTQTPRYLIKTRGQQVTLSCSPISGHRSVSWYQQTPGQGLQFLFEYFSETQRNKGNFPGRFSGRQFSNSRSEMNVSTLELGDSALYLCASSTPTSGSGNEQFFGPGTRLTVL.

This rearrangement joins TRBV5-4 to TRBJ1-1, with a possible D match to TRBD1 (5 bases). The V gene's germline CDR1 is SGHNT and CDR2 YYREEE (reference sequence). V gave up 4 bases and J gave up 1 base, with 14 bases separating them. This CDR3 has 15 residues. The CDR3 coding sequence is TGTGCCAGCAGCCTAGGACAATGGACGAACACTGAAGCTTTCTTT. Translated, it gives CASSLGQWTNTEAFF.

The V call is TRBV29-1, the J call TRBJ1-2; the match to TRBD1 covers 10 bases. Germline CDR1 reads SQVTM; CDR2 reads ANQGSEA. V shed 4 bases and J 8 bases; nucleotides not matched to a gene: 7. CDR3 length: 13 residues. The CDR3 region is CSVVWTGGEGYTF. The CDR3, as DNA: TGCAGCGTTGTCTGGACAGGGGGGGAGGGCTACACCTTC. Full variable domain (remainder filled in from reference TRBV29-1 and TRBJ1-2): SAVISQKPSRDICQRGTSLTIQCQVDSQVTMMFWYRQQPGQSLTLIATANQGSEATYESGFVIDKFPISRPNLTFSTLTVSNMSPEDSSIYLCSVVWTGGEGYTFGSGTRLTVV.

This sequence joins TRBV7-6 and TRBJ1-3, with D tentatively TRBD1 (5 bases). The CDR3 length is 16 residues. CDR1 is SGHVS, CDR2 FNYEAQ, per germline. Deletions cut 3 bases from V and 1 base from J, with 13 bases between. The CDR3 is CASSLSDSRSGNTIYF. CDR3 sequence (DNA): TGTGCCAGCAGCTTGTCCGACAGTCGTTCTGGAAACACCATATATTTT.

This chain joins TRBV6-5 and TRBJ2-7; 9 bases align to TRBD1. The CDR3 loop spans 14 amino acids. J was trimmed by 8 bases and V by 0 bases; bases with no gene match: 5. Germline V gene lookup returns CDR1 MNHEY and CDR2 SVGAGI. CDR3 nucleotides: TGTGCCAGCAGTTACTCGAAAGGGACAGGGAAGCAGTACTTC. This sequence encodes CASSYSKGTGKQYF.

The gene calls are TRBV5-1 and TRBJ2-1; 7 positions agree with TRBD1. CDR3 size: 18 residues. Trimming at V came to 4 bases and at J to 6 bases, leaving 19 bases not matched to a gene. Germline V gene sequence: CDR1 SGHRS, CDR2 YFSETQ. The CDR3, as DNA: TGCGCCAGCAGCCAGTCTACACAGGGGCGTCTTACTTCCAATGAGCAGTTCTTC. Amino acids: CASSQSTQGRLTSNEQFF.

The CDR3 DNA is TGTGCCAGCAGTGCGGACTCACCCGGGGGGACAGATACGCAGTATTTT. The encoded protein is CASSADSPGGTDTQYF. The chain joins TRBV2 to TRBJ2-3, with 7 bases identical to TRBD2. The germline gives CDR1 SNHLY, CDR2 FYNNEI. This CDR3 is built from 16 residues. Trimming took 4 bases from V and 3 from J; bases not matched to a gene: 10.

CDR3 DNA: TGTGCCAGCAGTGAACGGGTAACAGATACGCAGTATTTT. Its translation: CASSERVTDTQYF. V and J are TRBV6-1 and TRBJ2-3; D unclear. V lost 2 bases to trimming and J lost 3 bases, with 6 bases between them. The CDR3 consists of 13 residues. Germline CDR1 MNHNS, CDR2 SASEGT.